Listed below are T cell receptor beta chains from one sample, sequenced in a study of T cells in Graves' hyperthyroidism and ophthalmopathy. MiXCR, applied by TCRdb to the multiplex PCR reads, yields one record per CDR3 protein. The repertoire holds some 250,000 distinct CDR3 sequences, with roughly 15% as singletons. Material: blood. These receptors all come from a woman aged 45-60 years with Graves' hyperthyroidism that later progressed to Graves' ophthalmopathy. Each CDR3 is given with its conserved first and last residue. D genes are given only for firm matches. Size is omitted from some rows. Given values are once, few, many or a class for expanded clones.

>NA|many|TRBV11-1|TRBJ2-3
TGTGCCAGCAGCGGGACATTATCCACAGATACGCAGTATTTT
CASSGTLSTDTQYF
>TRBD2|many|TRBV12-3/TRBV12-4|TRBJ2-3
TGTGCCAGCAGTCCAGCGGTGGGGGGAGGGGCAGATACGCAGTATTTT
CASSPAVGGGADTQYF
>TRBD1|many|TRBV27|TRBJ2-7
TGTGCCAGCAGTACGGACAGGGCCTCTTCCTACGAGCAGTACTTC
CASSTDRASSYEQYF
>NA|many|TRBV29-1|TRBJ1-6
TGCAGCGTTGAAGAGGGGCAGGGTTCACCCCTCCACTTT
CSVEEGQGSPLHF
>NA|NA|TRBV20-1|TRBJ1-2
TGCAGTGCTCTCAATGGAAGGGGACATGGCTACACCTTC
CSALNGRGHGYTF
>NA|NA|TRBV14|TRBJ2-2
TGTGCCAGCAGCCAAGAATGGCGCGCCGGGGAGCTGTTTTTT
CASSQEWRAGELFF
>TRBD1|many|TRBV7-8|TRBJ1-1
TGTGCCAGCAGCCCAACAGGGGCCCTGGTGATCACTGAAGCTTTCTTT
CASSPTGALVITEAFF
>NA|many|TRBV7-9|TRBJ1-2
TGTGCCAGCAGCTTACACGTTAACTATGGCTACACCTTC
CASSLHVNYGYTF
>NA|few|TRBV10-2|TRBJ1-5
TGCGCCAGCAGTGAAATTTCGGGGGAAAGTCAGCCCCAGCATTTT
CASSEISGESQPQHF
>NA|many|TRBV4-1|TRBJ2-3
TGCGCCAGCAGCCAAGAGGGGGGAACGCAGTATTTT
CASSQEGGTQYF
>NA|many|TRBV28|TRBJ1-6
TGTGCCAGCAGCCCACGGAAGGTGGGGAATTCACCCCTCCACTTT
CASSPRKVGNSPLHF
>NA|many|TRBV2|TRBJ2-7
TGTGCCAGCAGGGGGGAGATGCCGTACTTC
CASRGEMPYF
>TRBD2|many|TRBV5-1|TRBJ2-7
TGCGCCAGCAGCAATTCAACTAGCGGATCCTACGAGCAGTACTTC
CASSNSTSGSYEQYF
>TRBD2|many|TRBV28|TRBJ2-1
TGTGCCAGCAGTCACACCCCGGGCGGGAGGGTAGATGAGCAGTTCTTC
CASSHTPGGRVDEQFF
>TRBD1|many|TRBV18|TRBJ2-7
TGTGCCAGCTCTCCCCGGACAGGGGAGGCGGGCGAGCAGTACTTC
CASSPRTGEAGEQYF
>NA|NA|TRBV19|TRBJ2-5
TGTGCCAGTAGCCGGGCGTACCAAGAGACCCAGTACTTC
CASSRAYQETQYF
>NA|NA|TRBV7-9|TRBJ2-7
TGTGCCAGCAGCTTCGGGCCTTCCTACGAGCAGTACTTC
CASSFGPSYEQYF
>TRBD1|NA|TRBV20-1|TRBJ1-5
TGCAGTGCTCCCTACGACAGGGATTCTAGCAATCAGCCCCAGCATTTT
CSAPYDRDSSNQPQHF
>NA|many|TRBV28|TRBJ2-7
TGTGCCAGCAGTGAATACAGGGATTCCTACGAGCAGTACTTC
CASSEYRDSYEQYF
>NA|few|TRBV25-1|TRBJ2-6
TGTGCCAGCAGTGAAGCGTGGGGCTCTGGGGCCAACGTCCTGACTTTC
CASSEAWGSGANVLTF
>NA|few|TRBV5-6|TRBJ1-3
TGTGCCAGCAGCTTGGAGAAGTTACCTGGCTCTGGAAACACCATATATTTT
CASSLEKLPGSGNTIYF
>NA|few|TRBV29-1|TRBJ2-7
TGCAGCGTTGTCAGCCAGGATTACTACGAGCAGTACTTC
CSVVSQDYYEQYF
>NA|many|TRBV7-3|TRBJ2-3
TGTGCCAGCAGCTTAAACCCGGCAAGCACAGATACGCAGTATTTT
CASSLNPASTDTQYF
>TRBD2|many|TRBV12-3/TRBV12-4|TRBJ2-1
TGTGCCAGCAGTTTAGGACGGACTAGCGGGAGCTCCTACAATGAGCAGTTCTTC
CASSLGRTSGSSYNEQFF
>TRBD1|many|TRBV28|TRBJ2-2
TGTGCCAGCACCTACGCAGGGGGGAACACCGGGGAGCTGTTTTTT
CASTYAGGNTGELFF
>NA|few|TRBV5-4|TRBJ1-2
TGTGCCAGCAGCACGCGCGGGGCTCACTATGGCTACACCTTC
CASSTRGAHYGYTF
>NA|few|TRBV4-1|TRBJ1-5
TGCGCCAGCAGCCACCCTAGTGGGGACCGGACAGAGACTAATCAGCCCCAGCATTTT
CASSHPSGDRTETNQPQHF
>NA|many|TRBV9|TRBJ1-5
TGTGCCAGCAGCCCCAAAGGGGGTAGCAATCAGCCCCAGCATTTT
CASSPKGGSNQPQHF
>NA|NA|TRBV4-1|TRBJ2-3
TGCGCCAGCAGCCAAGATCTTGGAGGGGTGGGCACAGATACGCAGTATTTT
CASSQDLGGVGTDTQYF
>NA|once|TRBV10-2|TRBJ1-1
TGCGCCAGCAGTTTGGTAATGGGGCCCCGGAGGAACACTGAAGCTTTCTTT
CASSLVMGPRRNTEAFF
>TRBD1|NA|TRBV6-2/TRBV6-3|TRBJ1-1
TGTGCCAGCAGTTATTACAGGGGCACTGAAGCTTTCTTT
CASSYYRGTEAFF
>NA|many|TRBV20-1|TRBJ2-5
TGCAGTGCTAGAGATGTGGGGCAGATTGAAGAGACCCAGTACTTC
CSARDVGQIEETQYF
>NA|few|TRBV10-1|TRBJ1-5
TGCGCCGGGAAGAGACTCCCCTTAGGGGTCAATCAGCCCCAGCATTTT
CAGKRLPLGVNQPQHF
>NA|few|TRBV20-1|TRBJ1-4
TGCAGTGCTAGAGGGCAGGTCCCAGCCACTAATGAAAAACTGTTTTTT
CSARGQVPATNEKLFF
>TRBD2|many|TRBV18|TRBJ2-3
TGTGCCAGCTCACCAAAAATACTAGCGGCCACAGATACGCAGTATTTT
CASSPKILAATDTQYF
>TRBD2|few|TRBV10-3|TRBJ2-1
TGTGCCATCAGTGAGTCGAGCGGGAGAGATGAGCAGTTCTTC
CAISESSGRDEQFF
>NA|many|TRBV6-1|TRBJ1-2
TGTGCCAGCAGTTGGAACCGACAGAAGGGACCTACTGGCTACACCTTC
CASSWNRQKGPTGYTF
>TRBD2|many|TRBV6-1|TRBJ2-3
TGTGCCAGCAGTGCCCTAGCGGGGGGCACAGATACGCAGTATTTT
CASSALAGGTDTQYF
>TRBD1|many|TRBV2|TRBJ2-3
TGTGCCAGCAGTGAGCAGGGGGCCGGAGATACGCAGTATTTT
CASSEQGAGDTQYF